This TCR beta chain originates from a study of cytomegalovirus exposure and HLA in healthy donors. Notes on the study in general: Listed as cytomegalovirus-associated were more than 150 TCR beta chains. Clonal expansion, a later analysis showed, was greater in HLA-associated TCR beta chains than in equally common others. Most of the CMV-associated TCR beta chains (in a later analysis) appeared to be HLA-restricted.

It was with 60 Vbeta and 13 Jbeta primers that the PCR ran. Only in-frame clones appear in the TCRdb table, and some are missing; sequencing was by immunoSEQ multiplex PCR. This listing includes 140,000 to 150,000 clones. Germline CDR1 reads MNHNS; CDR2 reads SASEGT. This CDR3 region has 13 residues. Trimming took off 4 bases at V and 8 bases at J, with 14 bases between the two ends. Note on this clone: Its antigen is undetermined.

The source material was PBMCs. The sequence was obtained from a male donor in good health and CMV-seronegative. This sequence joins TRBV6-1 and TRBJ1-1, with unresolved D. DNA of the CDR3: TGTGCCAGCAGTGTTGAGGTACCGCCGGAAGCTTTCTTT. This encodes CASSVEVPPEAFF.